These T cell receptor beta chains were read from a single sample in a study of blood T cell repertoires in COVID-19. Produced via immunoSEQ multiplex PCR; TCRdb's table is partial and in-frame only. This table holds some 70,000 clones, more than 75% found once. Sequencing was done on a sample of peripheral blood. These receptors came from a man aged 50-59 years with active COVID-19. CDR3s include the opening cysteine and the closing phenylalanine or tryptophan. The order of the fields is J gene, clone size, D gene, V gene, CDR3 protein, CDR3 DNA. A D gene is named only where the DNA matches it firmly. Clone size is shown for a subset of rows, as once, few, many or a class of expanded clone.

TRBJ2-5 . TRBD1 TRBV29-1 CSADGTAQETQYF TGCAGCGCAGACGGGACAGCCCAAGAGACCCAGTACTTC
TRBJ1-1 once . TRBV7-8 CASSQGGNTEAFF TGTGCCAGCAGCCAAGGGGGTAACACTGAAGCTTTCTTT
TRBJ1-5 . . TRBV28 CAITPGGRDNQPQHF TGTGCCATTACGCCCGGGGGTAGGGACAATCAGCCCCAGCATTTT
TRBJ2-7 . . TRBV7-9 CASSSGDYEQYF TGTGCCAGCAGCTCAGGGGACTACGAGCAGTACTTC
TRBJ1-2 . TRBD1 TRBV19 CASSKRTGQNYGYTF TGTGCCAGTAGTAAGAGGACAGGTCAGAACTATGGCTACACCTTC
TRBJ2-1 . TRBD2 TRBV6-5 CASSYPASGGSNEQFF TGTGCCAGCAGTTACCCAGCTAGCGGGGGGAGTAATGAGCAGTTCTTC
TRBJ1-2 . . TRBV29-1 CSVELRRSHGYTF TGCAGCGTTGAATTGCGGAGGAGCCATGGCTACACCTTC
TRBJ1-1 once TRBD1 TRBV7-9 CASSLAAQGTEAFF TGTGCCAGCAGCTTAGCGGCACAGGGGACTGAAGCTTTCTTT
TRBJ2-2 . TRBD1 TRBV18 CASSPSTGSGELFF TGTGCCAGCTCACCCTCGACAGGGTCCGGGGAGCTGTTTTTT
TRBJ2-3 . TRBD1 TRBV6-2/TRBV6-3 CASSARQGKITEKLTDTQYF TGTGCCAGCAGTGCACGACAGGGAAAAATAACCGAAAAACTCACAGATACGCAGTATTTT
TRBJ2-1 once . TRBV7-3 CASRHSGAREQFF TGTGCCAGCAGACATTCAGGGGCCCGGGAGCAGTTCTTC
TRBJ1-6 . TRBD1 TRBV15 CATSREGQGSSPLHF TGTGCCACCAGCAGAGAGGGACAGGGGAGTTCACCCCTCCACTTT
TRBJ1-1 . . TRBV18 CASSPRRTGKNTEAFF TGTGCCAGCTCACCGCGGCGTACAGGAAAGAACACTGAAGCTTTCTTT
TRBJ1-2 . . TRBV28 CASSRLSIYGYTF TGTGCCAGCTCACGACTGAGTATCTATGGCTACACCTTC
TRBJ1-5 once TRBD1 TRBV11-2 CASSLLALTGAQPQHF TGTGCCAGCAGCTTATTGGCCCTGACAGGGGCTCAGCCCCAGCATTTT
TRBJ2-3 once . TRBV18 CASSNQGPAASLLESDTQYF TGTGCCAGCTCAAATCAGGGTCCGGCAGCCTCGCTCCTGGAGTCAGATACGCAGTATTTT
TRBJ2-1 . TRBD1 TRBV24-1 CATSDPQDSRDSYNEQFF TGTGCCACCAGTGATCCGCAAGATTCCCGGGACAGCTACAATGAGCAGTTCTTC
TRBJ1-1 . TRBD1 TRBV19 CASRTGVVTEAFF TGTGCCAGTAGAACAGGGGTCGTCACTGAAGCTTTCTTT
TRBJ2-6 . . TRBV4-1 CASSQQDRGDGANVLTF TGCGCCAGCAGCCAACAAGATAGGGGCGACGGGGCCAACGTCCTGACTTTC
TRBJ2-5 . TRBD2 TRBV9 CASSPPLTSGARGTQYF TGTGCCAGCAGCCCCCCCTTGACTAGCGGGGCGCGGGGGACCCAGTACTTC
TRBJ2-7 . . TRBV2 CASPSGRASYEQYF TGTGCCAGCCCAAGCGGGCGGGCCTCCTACGAGCAGTACTTC
TRBJ1-4 . TRBD1 TRBV18 CASSPNRQGVGEKLFF TGTGCCAGCTCACCTAACCGACAGGGGGTTGGTGAAAAACTGTTTTTT
TRBJ2-5 . TRBD1 TRBV7-9 CASSSPPYDRGEETQYF TGTGCCAGCAGCTCCCCACCCTATGACAGGGGGGAAGAGACCCAGTACTTC
TRBJ2-5 . TRBD1 TRBV5-1 CASSLIRDRQETQYF TGCGCCAGCAGCTTGATTCGGGACAGACAAGAGACCCAGTACTTC
TRBJ2-3 . TRBD2 TRBV7-2 CASSLGGTSGGARTQYF TGTGCCAGCAGCTTAGGCGGAACTAGCGGGGGGGCGAGGACGCAGTATTTT
TRBJ2-7 few . TRBV4-2 CASSQDNFEQYF TGTGCCAGCAGCCAAGATAATTTCGAGCAGTACTTC
TRBJ2-5 once . TRBV30 CAPQWEEGGLSSGETQYF TGTGCCCCGCAGTGGGAGGAGGGTGGACTTTCGTCTGGGGAGACCCAGTACTTC
TRBJ2-1 . . TRBV7-3 CASSLRVSAPLSYNEQFF TGTGCCAGCAGCTTAAGAGTTTCAGCGCCGCTCTCCTACAATGAGCAGTTCTTC
TRBJ2-3 . . TRBV21-1 CASSPRALAGAVDTQYF TGTGCCAGCAGCCCTCGGGCCCTAGCGGGAGCAGTAGATACGCAGTATTTT
TRBJ2-2 . TRBD1 TRBV14 CASSRRTGTGELFF TGTGCCAGCAGCCGACGGACAGGGACCGGGGAGCTGTTTTTT
TRBJ2-1 . . TRBV7-2 CASTYLRGNEQFF TGTGCCAGCACCTACCTCAGGGGCAATGAGCAGTTCTTC
TRBJ1-2 . TRBD1 TRBV3-1/TRBV3-2 CASSQARNGQGYGYTF TGTGCCAGCAGCCAAGCGCGAAATGGACAGGGCTATGGCTACACCTTC
TRBJ2-3 . . TRBV11-2 CASSLVGGALTDTQYF TGTGCCAGCAGCTTAGTGGGGGGAGCTCTCACAGATACGCAGTATTTT
TRBJ2-1 . TRBD1 TRBV5-1 CASSLTPGTAWNEQFF TGCGCCAGCAGCTTGACTCCCGGGACAGCGTGGAATGAGCAGTTCTTC
TRBJ2-2 few . TRBV5-1 CASSLRTNTGELFF TGCGCCAGCTCCCTGCGGACTAACACCGGGGAGCTGTTTTTT
TRBJ2-2 . TRBD2 TRBV5-4 CASSSPGLAGEAGELFF TGTGCCAGCAGCTCCCCAGGACTAGCGGGAGAAGCCGGGGAGCTGTTTTTT
TRBJ2-7 . . TRBV5-1 CASSATTSATYEQYF TGCGCCAGCAGCGCCACTACAAGCGCGACCTACGAGCAGTACTTC
TRBJ1-1 . . TRBV5-4 CSEGGRPENTEAFF TGTTCAGAAGGTGGCAGGCCCGAGAACACTGAAGCTTTCTTT
TRBJ2-1 . . TRBV21-1 CASSKSGTGRTNNEQFF TGTGCCAGCAGCAAATCCGGGACAGGGAGAACTAACAATGAGCAGTTCTTC
TRBJ2-3 once TRBD2 TRBV10-3 CASGTSGGGTDTQYF TGTGCCAGCGGGACTAGCGGGGGGGGCACAGATACGCAGTATTTT
TRBJ2-3 . . TRBV18 CASSLIPGQSLTDTQYF TGTGCCAGCTCACTTATCCCTGGACAGTCCCTCACAGATACGCAGTATTTT
TRBJ2-2 . . TRBV5-6 CASSATPNTGELFF TGTGCCAGCAGCGCGACTCCGAACACCGGGGAGCTGTTTTTT